Listed below are T cell receptor beta chains from one sample, sequenced in a study of radiation and T cells in renal cell carcinoma. Sequencing was performed with immunoSEQ multiplex PCR; in TCRdb, only in-frame clones are kept and a portion is missing. This sample has about 24,000 clones, with 58% found just once. The starting material was tumor tissue, obtained from a patient whose treatment was nephrectomy without radiotherapy. These receptors all come from a man between 35 and 55 years old with renal cell carcinoma. CDR3s include the opening cysteine and the closing phenylalanine or tryptophan. A D gene is named only where the DNA matches it firmly. Clone size is stated in some rows and not others, as once, few, many or a class when expanded.

size | J | D | V | CDR3 | DNA
- | TRBJ1-1 | - | TRBV6-6 | CASSYFGNTEAFF | TGTGCCAGCAGTTACTTCGGGAACACTGAAGCTTTCTTT
- | TRBJ1-1 | - | TRBV6-1 | CASSEGVRGNTEAFF | TGTGCCAGCAGTGAAGGCGTCAGAGGGAACACTGAAGCTTTCTTT
- | TRBJ1-1 | TRBD1 | TRBV29-1 | CSVASGTGFNTEAFF | TGCAGCGTTGCCTCCGGGACAGGGTTCAACACTGAAGCTTTCTTT
- | TRBJ2-2 | - | TRBV5-4 | CASSYEPGLNTGELFF | TGTGCCAGCAGCTACGAACCAGGGTTAAACACCGGGGAGCTGTTTTTT
- | TRBJ2-1 | - | TRBV2 | CASRQDREGSDEQFF | TGTGCCAGCAGGCAGGACAGGGAGGGGTCTGATGAGCAGTTCTTC
- | TRBJ2-3 | TRBD2 | TRBV5-1 | CASSDIAGYLSTDTQYF | TGCGCCAGCAGCGACATAGCGGGATATCTTAGCACAGATACGCAGTATTTT
- | TRBJ2-2 | TRBD1 | TRBV2 | CAIRDRDNTGELFF | TGTGCCATCCGGGACAGGGATAACACCGGGGAGCTGTTTTTT
- | TRBJ2-1 | - | TRBV5-1 | CASSSSYEQFF | TGCGCCAGCAGCTCGTCATATGAGCAGTTCTTC
- | TRBJ2-5 | - | TRBV4-1 | CASSQGDSGTQYF | TGCGCCAGCAGCCAAGGGGACTCAGGGACCCAGTACTTC
few | TRBJ2-1 | - | TRBV10-1 | CASSEGRVSDEQFF | TGCGCCAGCAGTGAGGGAAGGGTCAGCGATGAGCAGTTCTTC
few | TRBJ1-6 | TRBD1 | TRBV19 | CASVSRDRGPIENSPLHF | TGTGCGTCAGTAAGCCGGGACAGGGGCCCTATTGAAAATTCACCCCTCCACTTT
- | TRBJ2-1 | TRBD1 | TRBV29-1 | CSVEEGTGQDYNEQFF | TGCAGCGTTGAAGAAGGTACGGGACAGGACTACAATGAGCAGTTCTTC
few | TRBJ2-5 | TRBD2 | TRBV19 | CASSNPGLASFETQYF | TGTGCCAGTAGTAACCCGGGACTAGCGTCGTTTGAGACCCAGTACTTC
few | TRBJ1-6 | - | TRBV5-1 | CASSLEVGIGSPLHF | TGCGCCAGCAGCTTGGAGGTAGGGATAGGCTCACCCCTCCACTTT
many | TRBJ1-1 | - | TRBV6-5 | CASKPMRTMNTEAFF | TGTGCCAGCAAACCCATGAGGACAATGAACACTGAAGCTTTCTTT
- | TRBJ2-3 | TRBD1 | TRBV11-2 | CASSSRDRGLDTQYF | TGTGCCAGCAGCTCCCGGGACAGGGGGTTGGATACGCAGTATTTT
few | TRBJ2-5 | TRBD1 | TRBV5-4 | CASSTRTGGYQETQYF | TGTGCCAGCAGCACCCGGACAGGGGGGTACCAAGAGACCCAGTACTTC
medium-sized | TRBJ2-2 | - | TRBV10-3 | CAIENENTGELFF | TGTGCCATCGAGAACGAGAACACCGGGGAGCTGTTTTTT
- | TRBJ2-7 | - | TRBV2 | CASSAGYEQYF | TGTGCCAGCAGTGCCGGCTACGAGCAGTACTTC
few | TRBJ2-7 | - | TRBV28 | CASTSDVYEQYF | TGTGCCAGCACCTCGGACGTCTACGAGCAGTACTTC
- | TRBJ2-1 | - | TRBV6-5 | CASSSWDGYNEQFF | TGTGCCAGCAGTTCTTGGGACGGGTACAATGAGCAGTTCTTC
- | TRBJ2-3 | TRBD1 | TRBV5-4 | CASSRQGADTQYF | TGTGCCAGCAGCCGACAGGGGGCAGATACGCAGTATTTT
- | TRBJ2-3 | TRBD1 | TRBV5-1 | CASSSTGVTSTDTQYF | TGCGCCAGCAGCTCGACAGGGGTCACTAGCACAGATACGCAGTATTTT
- | TRBJ1-5 | - | TRBV7-8 | CASSLWMAAGNQPQHF | TGTGCCAGCAGCTTATGGATGGCTGCGGGCAATCAGCCCCAGCATTTT
- | TRBJ2-6 | - | TRBV5-6 | CASSVTGFASGANVLTF | TGTGCCAGCAGCGTCACAGGGTTTGCCTCTGGGGCCAACGTCCTGACTTTC
- | TRBJ1-1 | - | TRBV27 | CASSLFRNTEAFF | TGTGCCAGCAGTTTATTCAGGAACACTGAAGCTTTCTTT
- | TRBJ1-4 | - | TRBV10-2 | CASGGRGRNEKLFF | TGCGCCAGTGGGGGGAGGGGACGAAATGAAAAACTGTTTTTT
- | TRBJ2-6 | - | TRBV7-9 | CASSLVTGLGANVLTF | TGTGCCAGCAGCTTGGTTACAGGGCTCGGGGCCAACGTCCTGACTTTC
- | TRBJ2-1 | - | TRBV6-5 | CASFRDGFSEQFF | TGTGCCAGCTTCCGGGACGGATTTAGTGAGCAGTTCTTC
- | TRBJ1-1 | - | TRBV27 | CASSLSAGYTEAFF | TGTGCCAGCAGTTTATCGGCCGGGTACACTGAAGCTTTCTTT
- | TRBJ1-2 | TRBD1 | TRBV14 | CASSQRTGDLIYGYTF | TGTGCCAGCAGCCAGAGGACAGGAGACCTCATCTATGGCTACACCTTC
- | TRBJ1-2 | - | TRBV7-9 | CASSLDYYGYTF | TGTGCCAGCAGCTTAGATTACTATGGCTACACCTTC
- | TRBJ1-2 | TRBD1 | TRBV6-1 | CASTQGRGYTF | TGTGCCAGTACACAGGGGAGGGGCTACACCTTC
few | TRBJ1-3 | TRBD1 | TRBV4-1 | CASSQDVQGGGNTIYF | TGCGCCAGCAGCCAAGATGTGCAGGGGGGTGGAAACACCATATATTTT
- | TRBJ1-2 | - | TRBV4-3 | CASSQSTNQGGYTF | TGCGCCAGCAGCCAATCTACTAACCAAGGGGGCTACACCTTC
many | TRBJ2-5 | - | TRBV5-1 | CASSSGTAPRETQYF | TGCGCCAGCAGCTCCGGGACGGCCCCCAGGGAGACCCAGTACTTC
- | TRBJ1-3 | - | TRBV11-2 | CASSSSWTTSGNTIYF | TGTGCCAGCAGCTCGTCTTGGACAACCTCTGGAAACACCATATATTTT
- | TRBJ2-2 | - | TRBV9 | CASSARGVGTGELFF | TGTGCCAGCAGCGCCAGGGGGGTAGGCACCGGGGAGCTGTTTTTT
- | TRBJ1-2 | - | TRBV12-5 | CASAPERRNYGYTF | TGTGCTAGTGCCCCAGAGAGGAGAAACTATGGCTACACCTTC
- | TRBJ1-1 | TRBD1 | TRBV5-1 | CASSRGQANTEAFF | TGCGCCAGCAGCAGGGGACAGGCTAACACTGAAGCTTTCTTT
- | TRBJ1-1 | - | TRBV5-1 | CASSSGTLGTEAFF | TGCGCCAGCAGCTCGGGGACGCTAGGGACTGAAGCTTTCTTT
- | TRBJ1-3 | - | TRBV5-8 | CASSLGRISGNTIYF | TGTGCCAGCAGCTTGGGACGGATCTCTGGAAACACCATATATTTT
- | TRBJ1-3 | - | TRBV7-8 | CASSLTAVGGRNTIYF | TGTGCCAGCAGCTTAACTGCGGTGGGGGGGAGAAACACCATATATTTT
- | TRBJ1-2 | - | TRBV2 | CASSRAANYGYTF | TGTGCCAGCAGTAGGGCCGCAAACTATGGCTACACCTTC
- | TRBJ2-1 | - | TRBV5-1 | CASTVRPGDNEQFF | TGCGCCAGCACGGTGAGGCCCGGGGACAATGAGCAGTTCTTC
- | TRBJ1-6 | TRBD1 | TRBV27 | CASSGAGGGNSPLHF | TGTGCCAGCAGTGGCGCAGGGGGTGGGAATTCACCCCTCCACTTT
- | TRBJ2-3 | - | TRBV14 | CASSQEVTQYF | TGTGCCAGCAGCCAAGAAGTCACGCAGTATTTT